This T cell receptor (beta chain) was obtained from a study of blood T cells in healthy people across ages (dated by TCRdb to between 2014 and 2016). A note on the overall study: In model experiments, template switching captured about one uniquely barcoded TCR beta cDNA molecule for every two T cells. Four age groups were formed from the donors: young (average roughly 15 years), middle-aged (approximately 42), aged (62) and long-lived (more than 75). The study measured age-related changes in TCR beta repertoire diversity using deep sequencing normalized with unique cDNA molecular identifiers. To avoid experimental bias, donors of different ages were distributed randomly across sequencing lanes. The study analyzed two additional independent replicas of 1 million unique cDNA reads from the same blood draw for two donors, one aged 18 to 29 and one aged 80 or older.

To prepare the library, 5' RACE was applied. Data came from an Illumina HiSeq 2500. A second PCR of about 6 to 11 cycles was run with a J-beta primer mix and a sample-barcoded 5' primer. Each TCR beta cDNA molecule received a unique molecular identifier from a template-switch 5' adaptor carrying 12 random nucleotides. Each sample yielded at least 3 million CDR3-containing paired-end reads. All of the RNA was converted into first-strand cDNA using the Mint cDNA synthesis kit, with a TRBC-specific oligonucleotide serving as the primer. Following uracil-DNA glycosylase treatment, a first 18-cycle PCR with universal primers M1SS and BC2_uni_R was performed on all cDNA. On the authors' methods: For normalization, 1 million high-quality reads were randomly selected from each sample, with every read carrying a distinct molecular identifier. Instead of being binned into consensus sequences, reads with shared molecular identifiers were discarded. MiTCR, set to a Q25 quality threshold and the strictest error-elimination algorithm, was used for CDR3 identification, clonotype clustering and error correction. A nonparametric unseen species model with Euler transformation was used to estimate a lower bound on total TCR beta diversity. The public reads were run again by TCRdb, first through fastp at Q25 and then through MiXCR, and only productive beta chains were kept. Each entry is one CDR3 protein sequence, shown with its most common DNA and genes. What appears here as the V and J calls and clone size reflects TCRdb's work, not the paper's. The sample table holds 710,000 or so distinct CDR3 sequences, of which roughly 20% were seen once. The ten largest clones capture about 22% of the sample.

What the study reported, not specific to this receptor: A strong correlation was found between observed TCR beta diversity and the percentage of naive T cells measured by flow cytometry. Because the CMV infection status of the donors was unknown, age-related changes in expanded clonotypes may potentially have been confounded. Observed TCR beta diversity per million T cells fell roughly linearly with age, and a significant reduction was already apparent by age roughly 40. Compared with the aged group, more naive CD4+ T cells, fewer expanded clones and increased TCR diversity were shown by the long-lived group, suggesting age selection. Because profiling used bulk unsorted PBMCs, naive and antigen-experienced compartments could not be compared conclusively. Estimates of total diversity based on one million sequenced T cells were considered lower bounds and underestimates.

Systemically healthy Caucasian individuals from Russia, 35 to 50 in total and aged roughly 6 to 90 years, were included as donors. Each donor gave about 9.8 milliliters of peripheral blood, drawn into EDTA-treated Vacutainer tubes. Ficoll-Paque density-gradient centrifugation was used to isolate PBMCs, with at least 6.5 million per sample. Trizol reagent was used to extract total RNA from the PBMCs, yielding at least 6 micrograms per sample. For every donor, flow cytometry on a PBMC aliquot measured the percentage of naive CD45RAhigh/CD27high T cells. This clonotype was counted only a few times. Its antigen is still unknown. Qualities for individual bases were not recorded, and no much larger clone is one base off. The CDR1 and CDR2 encoded by the germline V gene (reference sequence) are LNHDA and SQIVND. The cysteine opens and the phenylalanine closes a CDR3 of 14 amino acids. Just CDR3 DNA is preserved here, 42 bases in frame from base 1.

Sequences were obtained from blood. The source of this sequence is a man between 65 and 80 years old in good health. This chain joins TRBV19 to TRBJ2-7; the junction holds 11 bases that match TRBD2. The DNA matches TRBJ2-5 better at its end, which makes the J call doubtful. The nucleotide sequence reads TGTGCCAGTGCGACTAGCGGGGATCAAGAGACCCAGTACTTC. This sequence encodes CASATSGDQETQYF.